The 12 T cell receptor beta chains below were found in one sample sequenced in a study of long-term antiretroviral therapy in people with HIV (dated by TCRdb to between 2021 and 2024). Sequencing of the TRB variable region was done with the immunoSEQ hsTCRB v3.0 assay at survey level resolution. TCRdb provides this immuneACCESS table in a form limited to in-frame rearrangements. Some clones are lacking; in checked studies, under half of them reflect an unresolved V gene, and why the rest are absent is not known. This sample gives around 19,000 clones in total; 78% of them show up just once. 12% to 15% of the sample comes from the top ten. The sample was unsorted PBMCs, taken 0.3 years after starting antiretroviral therapy. Every receptor here comes from a woman aged 45-59 years with HIV.

A few counts support this clone. The chain carries TRBV19 and TRBJ2-5; tentative D call: TRBD2 (5 bases). The CDR3 consists of 15 residues. The germline CDR1 and CDR2 sequences are LNHDA and SQIVND (reference sequence). Trimming stripped 6 bases from V and 2 bases from J, with 16 bases between. CDR3 amino acids: CASSSATIPQETQYF. CDR3 DNA: TGTGCCAGTAGCTCGGCGACTATTCCTCAAGAGACCCAGTACTTC.

The V gene is TRBV6-6, the J gene TRBJ2-7; 8 positions agree with TRBD2. The CDR3 runs 15 residues. V shed 6 bases and J 3 bases; nucleotides not matched to a gene: 10. Per the germline V gene, CDR1 is MNHNY and CDR2 is SVGAGI (reference sequence). CDR3 coding DNA: TGTGCCAGCAGACCGAGGGGGGCGGGGGGCTACGAGCAGTACTTC. Translation gives CASRPRGAGGYEQYF.

This sequence joins TRBV5-1 and TRBJ1-2; TRBD1 agrees at 8 bases. Germline values: CDR1 SGHRS, CDR2 YFSETQ. V was pared by 3 bases and J by 2 bases, with 0 bases of the junction left unmatched. This CDR3 has 13 amino acids. CDR3: CASSWDRNYGYTF. DNA for the CDR3: TGCGCCAGCAGCTGGGACAGGAACTATGGCTACACCTTC.

This sequence joins TRBV4-2 and TRBJ1-1; 8 nucleotides line up with TRBD1. V shed 1 base, J shed 4 bases, and the junction held 2 bases outside the gene matches. CDR1 and CDR2 from the germline V gene are LGHNA and YNFKEQ. The CDR3 is 14 residues long. The CDR3 nucleotides read TGTGCCAGCAGCCAAGCTACAGGGGGCACTGAAGCTTTCTTT. Translating it yields CASSQATGGTEAFF.

The chain carries TRBV7-8 and TRBJ1-6; TRBD1 might be the D (5 bases). V lost 1 base, J lost 8 bases, and 12 bases lay in between. CDR3 length equals 15 residues. In germline, CDR1 is SGHVS, CDR2 FQNEAQ. The CDR3 sequence is CASSLGGYRDSPLHF. The CDR3 region has the DNA TGTGCCAGCAGCTTAGGGGGGTATCGCGATTCACCCCTCCACTTT.

The chain combines TRBV7-9 with TRBJ1-1; D is uncertain. The CDR3 length is 13 residues. Trimming shortened V by 1 base and J by 10 bases, and 13 bases separated the two germline ends. CDR1 and CDR2 (germline): SEHNR, FQNEAQ (reference sequence). Written as DNA, the CDR3 is TGTGCCAGCAGCTTAGGGAGCAGCCGAGCAGCTTTCTTT. Residues: CASSLGSSRAAFF.

This chain connects TRBV30 to TRBJ2-7; D is unclear. This CDR3 is built from 13 residues. CDR1 and CDR2 from the germline V gene are GTSNPN and SVGIG (reference sequence). Trimming cost V 2 bases and J 4 bases, with 12 bases left between them. This CDR3 is CAWSQPPIYEQYF. The DNA of the CDR3 is TGTGCCTGGAGTCAACCTCCCATTTACGAGCAGTACTTC.

This clone has a single count. V gene TRBV15 combines with J gene TRBJ2-7; D possibly uses TRBD1 or TRBD2 (5 bases each). The V gene's germline CDR1 is LNHNV and CDR2 YYDKDF (reference sequence). The CDR3 extends over 15 amino acids. Trimming removed 1 base from V and 4 bases from J, with 14 bases in between. The CDR3 loop reads CATSRALGTDYEQYF. The CDR3 DNA is TGTGCCACCAGCAGAGCCTTAGGGACGGATTACGAGCAGTACTTC.

This clone has a single count. This chain joins TRBV19 and TRBJ2-2; 11 bases line up with TRBD2. V shed 7 bases, J shed 5 bases, and the junction held 9 bases outside the gene matches. Germline loops: CDR1 LNHDA, CDR2 SQIVND (reference sequence). The CDR3 is made up of 16 amino acids. As DNA, the CDR3 is TGTGCCAGTAATCCTAGCGGGGGGTATAGGACCGGGGAGCTGTTTTTT. The encoded protein is CASNPSGGYRTGELFF. The full variable domain, in which reference TRBV19 and TRBJ2-2 provide the parts outside the CDR3, is DGGITQSPKYLFRKEGQNVTLSCEQNLNHDAMYWYRQDPGQGLRLIYYSQIVNDFQKGDIAEGYSVSREKKESFPLTVTSAQKNPTAFYLCASNPSGGYRTGELFFGEGSRLTVL.

The CDR3 loop is CASSAGIGAGSYGYTF. The CDR3 DNA sequence: TGTGCCAGCAGCGCCGGGATTGGGGCAGGTTCCTATGGCTACACCTTC. The rearrangement uses TRBV9 and TRBJ1-2, with D perhaps matching TRBD1 (5 bases). The length of the CDR3 is 16 residues. Per germline, CDR1 SGDLS and CDR2 YYNGEE. The V and J ends lost 3 bases and 4 bases respectively, with 19 bases between them.

This clone was seen only once. V usage is TRBV7-8 and J usage is TRBJ1-6; 7 nucleotides align to TRBD1. This CDR3 is built from 18 residues. The germline gives CDR1 SGHVS, CDR2 FQNEAQ. V was pared by 2 bases and J by 4 bases, with 11 bases of the junction left unmatched. CDR3 region: CASSLRTGPSLYNSPLHF. Here the CDR3 DNA reads TGTGCCAGCAGCTTAAGGACAGGACCATCACTATATAATTCACCCCTCCACTTT.

This clone was counted a single time. The chain employs TRBV2 and TRBJ1-1; 9 nucleotides match TRBD1. With V trimmed by 5 bases and J by 2 bases, 9 bases remained unmatched. The germline CDR1 and CDR2 sequences are SNHLY and FYNNEI. This CDR3 comprises 16 residues. CDR3 region: CASSPYRDRANTEAFF. CDR3 in DNA: TGTGCCAGCAGTCCTTACCGGGACAGGGCCAACACTGAAGCTTTCTTT.